This TCR beta chain was recorded in a study of blood T cell repertoires in COVID-19 (dated by TCRdb to 2018 to 2020). Describing the broader study: Collaborator samples came from the United States, Italy and Spain and covered acute and convalescent phases of COVID-19. Subjects who had been exposed to COVID-19, were actively infected with it, or had recovered from it provided the deeply sampled blood TCRbeta repertoires that made up the dataset. A de-identified subject ID, COVID-19 status, age in years and sex were almost always included in the sample metadata. The repertoires were released in a freely available public database intended as a resource for research on the immune response to SARS-CoV-2. Samples came from the ongoing ImmuneRACE study (first 160 participants) plus 1,254 subjects from 6 global collaborators. Where available, HLA class I and class II types were taken from metadata supplied by the sample provider and were not determined by assay-based typing. The material from the prospective study consisted of cDNA or gDNA derived from T cells, B-cell-depleted T cells, or PBMCs. Paper-wide results and their limitations: The quantity of clinical and demographic metadata differed by source and by participant and was supplied without curation.

Remarks on this clone: Its antigen target is currently unknown. Base qualities are not at hand, and no much larger clone is one base apart.

The collaborating institutions used their own protocols to collect whole blood in K2EDTA tubes. Collaborator samples were shipped for TCRbeta analysis as frozen whole blood, isolated PBMCs, or DNA extracted from either sample type. TCRbeta CDR3 regions were amplified from genomic DNA by means of the immunoSEQ Assay, a bias-controlled multiplex PCR. On the study's bioinformatics: The number of nucleated cells in each sample was estimated from the amplification of reference gene primers within the assay. To quantify the absolute abundance of each unique TCRbeta CDR3 rearrangement, sequence reads were collapsed and filtered. For each sample, productive Simpson clonality was calculated as the square root of Simpson's diversity index across productive rearrangements. TCRdb took this table from immuneACCESS and kept in-frame rearrangements with V and J called. Such tables lack part of the clones; where checked against another copy, unresolved V genes explain under half of the gap, and the rest is unexplained. The V and J calls and the clone size are those of that table, but D and trimming were determined from the DNA. The sample data list more than 130,000 clones, and 87% of these were observed just once. Jointly, the top ten make up 4.3% of the sample.

V is pared back by 0 bases and J by 4 bases, with 15 bases lying between the germline termini. The CDR3 covers 16 residues, taking in both the cysteine and the phenylalanine. Only the CDR3 DNA is retained, 48 bases long and in frame from the first base. According to the germline V gene, CDR1 reads MNHNS and CDR2 reads SASEGT. This receptor was taken from a woman between 40 and 55 years old with acute or convalescent COVID-19. The sequenced material came from peripheral blood. The V and J genes are TRBV6-1 and TRBJ1-1; the D gene is unclear. CDR3 loop: CASSEAAFSRSTEAFF. The DNA sequence is given as TGTGCCAGCAGTGAAGCAGCGTTCAGCCGGAGCACTGAAGCTTTCTTT.